The entry below describes one T cell receptor (beta chain). This entry is derived from a study of CD8 T cells in Susac syndrome. While serving as controls, healthy donors were matched for age and sex. An amount of RNA that ranged from roughly 0.5 to 1 ug was reverse transcribed with random hexamers. TCRdb called the immunoSEQ multiplex PCR reads again in MiXCR, with one record for every CDR3 protein. The table records over 100,000 distinct CDR3 sequences, approximately 96% of them present only once. Germline assignment: CDR1 SNHLY and CDR2 FYNNEI. The CDR3 is 13 amino acids. V was trimmed by 1 base and J by 4 bases, leaving 5 bases between them.

The chain carries TRBV2 and TRBJ1-3; D not resolved. The TCR originated in a human donor in good health. Sequenced input: CD4+ T cells from PBMCs. CDR3 region: CASSEGTGNTIYF. The CDR3, as DNA: TGTGCCAGCAGTGAAGGGACCGGAAACACCATATATTTT.